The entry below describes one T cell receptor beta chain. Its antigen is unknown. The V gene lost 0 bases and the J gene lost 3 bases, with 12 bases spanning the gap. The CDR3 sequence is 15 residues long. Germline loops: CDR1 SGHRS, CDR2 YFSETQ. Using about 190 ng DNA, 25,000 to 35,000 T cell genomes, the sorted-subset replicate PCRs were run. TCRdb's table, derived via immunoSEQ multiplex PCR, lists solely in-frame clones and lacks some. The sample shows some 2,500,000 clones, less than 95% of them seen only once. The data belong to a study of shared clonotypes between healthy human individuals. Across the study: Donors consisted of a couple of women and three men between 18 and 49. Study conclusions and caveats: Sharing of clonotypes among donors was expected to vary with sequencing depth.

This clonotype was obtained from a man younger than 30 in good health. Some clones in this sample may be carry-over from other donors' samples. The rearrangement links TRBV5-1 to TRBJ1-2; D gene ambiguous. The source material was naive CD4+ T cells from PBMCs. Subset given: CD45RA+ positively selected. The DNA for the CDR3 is TGCGCCAGCAGCTTGGTCGCTGGGAGCGACTATGGCTACACCTTC. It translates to CASSLVAGSDYGYTF.